The 15 T cell receptor beta chains reported below all come from one sample, sequenced in a study of Graves' ophthalmopathy and Graves' hyperthyroidism. The study amplified TCR beta CDR3 regions using RNA transcripts. HTBI primers primed a first-round RT-PCR, and a second-round multiplex PCR followed. TCRdb fed the multiplex PCR reads into MiXCR, producing one record per CDR3 protein. Found here are around 470,000 distinct CDR3 sequences, under 15% of them singletons; the top ten hold 9.8%. The sequencing sample was made of blood. These receptors were collected from a woman aged 25 to 39 with Graves' ophthalmopathy.

In this sample, this clonotype turned up many times. This rearrangement joins TRBV7-9 to TRBJ1-1; TRBD1 is a possible D gene (5 bases). CDR1 and CDR2 from the germline V gene are SEHNR and FQNEAQ (reference sequence). The ends were cut back, 2 bases at V and 7 bases at J, with 11 bases in the middle. The CDR3 sequence is 13 residues long. The CDR3 DNA is TGTGCCAGCAGCTTACCTGGACATCTTGAAGCTTTCTTT. Residues: CASSLPGHLEAFF.

This clonotype has ten or more counts. This chain links TRBV20-1 with TRBJ2-7; 9 bases line up with TRBD1. Trimming removed 6 bases from V and 4 bases from J; junction bases left unmatched: 7. Germline V lookup: CDR1 DFQATT, CDR2 SNEGSKA (reference sequence). This CDR3 region has 13 residues. The CDR3 DNA reads as TGCAGTGCCCCCGGACAGGGGAGGTACGAGCAGTACTTC. Amino acids: CSAPGQGRYEQYF.

This clonotype appeared many times. The CDR3: CSAGTGRLETQYF. In DNA form, the CDR3 reads TGCAGTGCTGGGACAGGGAGGTTGGAGACCCAGTACTTC. The chain uses TRBV20-1 and TRBJ2-5; the match to TRBD1 covers 9 bases. Germline trimming cut 5 bases from V and 5 bases from J; bases unmatched to any gene: 6. CDR1 and CDR2 (germline): DFQATT, SNEGSKA (reference sequence). CDR3 length: 13 residues.

This clonotype was counted ten times or more. V usage is TRBV20-1 and J usage is TRBJ2-2; D is unclear. V was cut by 6 bases and J by 0 bases, with 11 bases left in between. This CDR3 is 14 amino acids long. CDR1 is DFQATT and CDR2 is SNEGSKA in the germline V gene (reference sequence). DNA for the CDR3: TGCAGTGCCCTACCACTCGCGAACACCGGGGAGCTGTTTTTT. Its protein is CSALPLANTGELFF.

The J gene is TRBJ1-1, the V gene TRBV11-2, with D unresolved. This CDR3 is 17 amino acids long. V gave up 0 bases and J gave up 2 bases, with 16 bases separating them. CDR1 and CDR2 from the germline V gene are SGHAT and FQNNGV. For the CDR3, the DNA is TGTGCCAGCAGCTTAGATACCCTTCCCCAAGACAACACTGAAGCTTTCTTT. Encoded protein: CASSLDTLPQDNTEAFF.

There are many counts of this clonotype. The rearrangement uses TRBV4-1 and TRBJ2-7; D perhaps matches TRBD1 (5 bases). Germline values: CDR1 MGHRA, CDR2 YSYEKL. The CDR3 totals 14 residues. Trimming removed 7 bases at V and 3 bases at J, with 16 bases between. CDR3 DNA sequence: TGCGCCAGCACGCCCGGTCCCAGGGACTACGAGCAGTACTTC. It translates to CASTPGPRDYEQYF.

In this sample, this clonotype turned up a few times. V is TRBV4-1 and J is TRBJ2-7; 7 bases match TRBD2. This CDR3 is 17 amino acids long. The germline V gene has CDR1 MGHRA and CDR2 YSYEKL. J gave up 4 bases and V 0 bases, and 12 bases lay outside the gene matches. The CDR3 DNA follows: TGCGCCAGCAGCCAAGATTGGTCGGCGGGAGCGTGGTACGAGCAGTACTTC. Amino acids: CASSQDWSAGAWYEQYF.

At least ten counts were recorded for this clonotype. The gene calls are TRBV28 and TRBJ1-5; TRBD1 is a possible D gene (5 bases). Per the germline V gene, CDR1 is MDHEN and CDR2 is SYDVKM. V was cut by 5 bases and J by 7 bases, with 12 bases left in between. The CDR3 contains 13 residues. CDR3 nucleotides: TGTGCCAGCAGTCCTCAGGGAAGGCAGCCCCAGCATTTT. Its protein is CASSPQGRQPQHF. The entire variable domain, with the rest obtained from reference TRBV28 and TRBJ1-5, is as follows: DVKVTQSSRYLVKRTGEKVFLECVQDMDHENMFWYRQDPGLGLRLIYFSYDVKMKEKGDIPEGYSVSREKKERFSLILESASTNQTSMYLCASSPQGRQPQHFGDGTRLSIL.

With respect to this clonotype: Sequence at one end of the junction differs from germline and may be a read error. The chain is built from TRBV6-2 or TRBV6-3 and TRBJ2-4, with a weak D call TRBD1 (6 bases). CDR3 length equals 16 residues. Germline V gene sequence: CDR1 MNHEY, CDR2 SVGEGT. CDR3 sequence: CASSYPGQPTKNIKYF. The CDR3 DNA sequence: TGTGCCAGCAGTTACCCAGGACAGCCAACCAAAAACATTAAGTACTTC.

The chain couples TRBV2 to TRBJ2-2; 7 bases match TRBD2. The CDR3 is made up of 15 amino acids. Germline values: CDR1 SNHLY, CDR2 FYNNEI. Losses at the gene ends were 4 bases for V and 5 bases for J; bases not matched to a gene: 7. The CDR3 region has the DNA TGTGCCAGCAGTGTAGTGGCGGGAGAGACCGGGGAGCTGTTTTTT. It specifies CASSVVAGETGELFF. Full variable domain (missing parts from reference TRBV2 and TRBJ2-2): EPEVTQTPSHQVTQMGQEVILRCVPISNHLYFYWYRQILGQKVEFLVSFYNNEISEKSEIFDDQFSVERPDGSNFTLKIRSTKLEDSAMYFCASSVVAGETGELFFGEGSRLTVL.

This clonotype was detected many times. This chain connects TRBV24-1 to TRBJ1-2; D remains ambiguous. Trimming removed 5 bases from V and 4 bases from J, with 4 bases in between. Germline V lookup: CDR1 KGHDR, CDR2 SFDVKD. The CDR3 is 11 amino acids. CDR3 sequence (DNA): TGTGCCACCAGTGGGGGCTATGGCTACACCTTC. Its protein is CATSGGYGYTF.

This clonotype came up many times. The chain employs TRBV6-5 and TRBJ2-7; 8 nucleotides match TRBD1. With V trimmed by 2 bases and J by 2 bases, 5 bases remained unmatched. The length of the CDR3 is 15 residues. Germline lookup yields CDR1 MNHEY and CDR2 SVGAGI. The CDR3 reads CASSYGTGGTYEQYF. CDR3 nucleotides: TGTGCCAGCAGTTACGGGACAGGAGGGACCTACGAGCAGTACTTC.

There are many counts of this clonotype. The chain has TRBV9 and TRBJ2-5; D may be TRBD2 (5 bases). CDR3 length equals 14 residues. In germline, CDR1 is SGDLS, CDR2 YYNGEE. V was pared by 3 bases and J by 3 bases, with 12 bases between. Written as DNA, the CDR3 is TGTGCCAGCAGCGGAGAGAGGGCGGAAGAGACCCAGTACTTC. Amino acids: CASSGERAEETQYF.

This clonotype was picked up many times. The chain couples TRBV20-1 to TRBJ1-6, with 9 bases identical to TRBD1. Germline trimming cut 3 bases from V and 3 bases from J; bases unmatched to any gene: 6. Germline loops: CDR1 DFQATT, CDR2 SNEGSKA (reference sequence). This CDR3 has 16 amino acids. Written as DNA, the CDR3 is TGCAGTGCTAGGGGCCGGGACAGGGACTATAATTCACCCCTCCACTTT. Translated: CSARGRDRDYNSPLHF.

In this sample, this clonotype turned up many times. V is TRBV7-2 and J is TRBJ2-7; 10 bases map to TRBD2. The CDR3 contains 15 residues. The germline CDR1 and CDR2 sequences are SGHTA and FQGNSA. V lost 6 bases to trimming and J lost 0 bases; unmatched junction nucleotides: 5. The CDR3: CASSRTSGDSYEQYF. As DNA, the CDR3 is TGTGCCAGCAGTCGCACTAGCGGGGACTCCTACGAGCAGTACTTC.